Below are 23 T cell receptor beta chains sequenced from a single sample in a study of Graves' ophthalmopathy and Graves' hyperthyroidism. Transcripts of RNA were the source for amplifying TCR beta CDR3 regions. Second-round multiplex PCR followed a first-round RT-PCR using HTBI primers. TCRdb redid the calling of the multiplex PCR reads with MiXCR, one entry per CDR3 protein. This table holds roughly 700,000 distinct CDR3 sequences, 35% to 50% found once. The material sequenced was peripheral blood. The receptors were sampled from an adult man with Graves' ophthalmopathy.

The rearrangement joins TRBV7-3 to TRBJ2-7, with 9 bases aligning to TRBD2. The CDR3 contains 15 residues. J was trimmed by 7 bases and V by 2 bases; bases with no gene match: 9. The germline V gene encodes CDR1 SGHTA and CDR2 FQGTGA. This CDR3 reads CASSLGAGGPGEQYF. As DNA, the CDR3 is TGTGCCAGCAGCTTAGGCGCGGGAGGGCCGGGGGAGCAGTACTTC.

This clonotype was counted many times. This sequence joins TRBV11-2 and TRBJ2-7; possible D gene TRBD1, 6 bases. Germline values: CDR1 SGHAT, CDR2 FQNNGV. The germline V and J ends were trimmed by 0 bases and 5 bases, with 8 bases remaining between them. The CDR3 covers 13 residues. As DNA, the CDR3 is TGTGCCAGCAGCTTAGACAGGGGCCACGAGCAGTACTTC. The encoded protein is CASSLDRGHEQYF.

A remark on this clonotype: This likely comes from a read error, as the CDR3 has no conserved phenylalanine or tryptophan at its end. The chain carries TRBV2 and TRBJ1-1; a possible D gene is TRBD1 (5 bases). The V and J ends lost 5 bases and 1 base respectively, with 11 bases between them. This CDR3 is 14 amino acids long. In germline, CDR1 is SNHLY, CDR2 FYNNEI. In nucleotides, the CDR3 is TGTGCCAGCAGTCCAGGGATCGCGAACACTGAAGCTTTCTCT. This sequence encodes CASSPGIANTEAFS.

The chain couples TRBV5-1 to TRBJ2-7; no definite D call. The V gene's germline CDR1 is SGHRS and CDR2 YFSETQ. This CDR3 is 14 amino acids long. The V end was cut by 4 bases, the J end by 3 bases, with 14 bases between. The CDR3: CASSLDNDNYEQYF. The CDR3 DNA reads TGCGCCAGCAGCCTCGACAACGATAACTACGAGCAGTACTTC. Full variable domain (remainder filled in from reference TRBV5-1 and TRBJ2-7): KAGVTQTPRYLIKTRGQQVTLSCSPISGHRSVSWYQQTPGQGLQFLFEYFSETQRNKGNFPGRFSGRQFSNSRSEMNVSTLELGDSALYLCASSLDNDNYEQYFGPGTRLTVT.

The chain combines TRBV7-3 with TRBJ2-6, with a weak D call TRBD2 (5 bases). The CDR3 length is 15 residues. The V and J ends lost 5 bases and 4 bases respectively, with 12 bases between them. Germline-derived CDR1 and CDR2 are SGHTA and FQGTGA. CDR3 DNA: TGTGCCAGCAGCCCCCGAGGAGGCGGGGCCAACGTCCTGACTTTC. It codes for CASSPRGGGANVLTF.

The genes are TRBV15 and TRBJ1-4, with 8 bases matching TRBD1. The junction had 11 bases not matched to a gene; V was cut back by 3 bases and J by 8 bases. This CDR3 comprises 16 residues. Germline values: CDR1 LNHNV, CDR2 YYDKDF (reference sequence). CDR3 nucleotide sequence: TGTGCCACCAGCAGTTTAGGACAGGGTATAAGAGAAAAACTGTTTTTT. Protein: CATSSLGQGIREKLFF.

V usage is TRBV6-5 and J usage is TRBJ2-7; 8 nucleotides agree with TRBD1. Per the germline V gene, CDR1 is MNHEY and CDR2 is SVGAGI. The CDR3 is made up of 13 amino acids. Trimming cost V 6 bases and J 4 bases; bases outside gene matches: 5. The CDR3, as DNA: TGTGCCAGCAGGACAGGGGAGGCGTACGAGCAGTACTTC. This translates into CASRTGEAYEQYF.

The V and J genes are TRBV11-1 and TRBJ1-2, with D perhaps TRBD1 (5 bases). V was shortened by 6 bases and J by 2 bases, with 16 bases between the two germline ends. The CDR3 has 15 amino acids. Germline CDR1 reads SGHAT; CDR2 reads FQDESV (reference sequence). CDR3 nucleotide sequence: TGTGCCAGCAGTTTCGGACAAGGAGGGAACTATGGCTACACCTTC. This encodes CASSFGQGGNYGYTF.

This sequence joins TRBV7-8 and TRBJ1-5; the match to TRBD1 covers 8 bases. The junction had 6 bases not matched to a gene; V was cut back by 5 bases and J by 3 bases. Germline CDR1 reads SGHVS; CDR2 reads FQNEAQ. This CDR3 has 15 residues. The CDR3 region has the DNA TGTGCCAGCAGCCCCCAGACAGGGGCCAATCAGCCCCAGCATTTT. Its translation: CASSPQTGANQPQHF.

This clonotype has a handful of counts. The CDR3 reads CATDGRGRGNEQYF. CDR3 DNA sequence: TGTGCCACCGACGGTAGGGGGCGCGGCAACGAGCAGTACTTC. The rearrangement joins TRBV6-1 to TRBJ2-7; TRBD1 agrees at 7 bases. This CDR3 spans 14 amino acids. V lost 10 bases and J lost 5; bases outside the gene matches: 14. The germline V gene has CDR1 MNHNS and CDR2 SASEGT.

This clonotype was detected ten times or more. This chain connects TRBV7-9 to TRBJ1-2; TRBD1 is a possible D gene (5 bases). The CDR3 extends over 20 amino acids. Trimming removed 5 bases at V and 5 bases at J, with 33 bases between. Germline V CDR1 and CDR2: SEHNR, FQNEAQ (reference sequence). The CDR3 region is CASSPRGSAGLDAADYGYTF. The CDR3 coding sequence is TGTGCCAGCAGCCCCAGAGGCTCGGCAGGGTTGGACGCTGCGGATTATGGCTACACCTTC.

A few counts support this clonotype. The chain carries TRBV12-3 or TRBV12-4 and TRBJ1-6; the match to TRBD1 covers 9 bases. After removal of 4 bases from V and 9 bases from J, the junction contained 7 bases not matched to a gene. This CDR3 region has 15 residues. CDR3 in DNA: TGTGCCAGCAGTTCTGACAGGGGGTGGGGTTCACCCCTCCACTTT. Its protein is CASSSDRGWGSPLHF.

This clonotype was observed a few times. The rearrangement links TRBV6-6 to TRBJ2-5, with D perhaps TRBD1 or TRBD2 (5 bases each). The germline V and J ends were trimmed by 6 bases and 5 bases, with 19 bases remaining between them. There are 15 residues in the CDR3. The germline gives CDR1 MNHNY, CDR2 SVGAGI (reference sequence). In nucleotides, the CDR3 is TGTGCCAGCAGCCCCCTTAGGGGAGAAGCGGAGACCCAGTACTTC. It is translated as CASSPLRGEAETQYF.

This clonotype has only a few counts. The chain employs TRBV24-1 and TRBJ1-5, with 7 bases fitting TRBD1. Germline CDR1 and CDR2: KGHDR and SFDVKD. The CDR3 totals 15 residues. Germline trimming cut 11 bases from V and 5 bases from J; bases unmatched to any gene: 14. The CDR3 loop reads CASSLGQRQDQPQHF. Here the CDR3 DNA reads TGTGCCAGCAGCTTGGGACAGAGACAGGATCAGCCCCAGCATTTT.

There are many counts of this clonotype. V usage is TRBV2 and J usage is TRBJ1-2, with 7 bases identical to TRBD1. Germline assignment: CDR1 SNHLY and CDR2 FYNNEI. With 5 bases clipped from V and 8 bases from J, the junction kept 8 bases outside the gene matches. CDR3 length equals 13 residues. CDR3 loop: CASSLGQRLGYTF. The CDR3 coding sequence is TGTGCCAGCAGTCTGGGACAGCGTCTGGGCTACACCTTC.

This clonotype was recorded a few times. The chain joins TRBV4-2 to TRBJ1-1, with D tentatively TRBD1 (5 bases). Germline CDR1 reads LGHNA; CDR2 reads YNFKEQ. This CDR3 is built from 15 residues. V was shortened by 5 bases and J by 0 bases, with 13 bases between the two germline ends. The CDR3 region has the DNA TGTGCCAGCAGCTTGCCGTCAGGGATGAACACTGAAGCTTTCTTT. Translating gives CASSLPSGMNTEAFF.

The rearrangement links TRBV20-1 to TRBJ2-7, with 10 bases matching TRBD2. The germline V gene encodes CDR1 DFQATT and CDR2 SNEGSKA (reference sequence). The junction had 3 bases not matched to a gene; V was cut back by 3 bases and J by 1 base. The CDR3 is 14 amino acids. The CDR3 is CSAREAGGSYEQYF. As DNA, the CDR3 is TGCAGTGCTAGGGAAGCGGGAGGGTCCTACGAGCAGTACTTC.

In its sample, this clonotype was seen many times. J is TRBJ2-7 and V is TRBV12-3 or TRBV12-4; TRBD1 matches at 10 bases. The CDR3 consists of 13 residues. Trimming cost V 6 bases and J 5 bases; bases outside gene matches: 4. For the CDR3, the DNA is TGTGCCAGCAGGCCGGGACAGGGGAACGAGCAGTACTTC. It codes for CASRPGQGNEQYF.

In regard to this clonotype: One end of the junction does not line up with germline, which may come from a read error. The rearrangement links TRBV20-1 to TRBJ2-5; maybe TRBD2 (7 bases). CDR3 length equals 14 residues. Germline assignment: CDR1 DFQATT and CDR2 SNEGSKA (reference sequence). For the CDR3, the DNA is TGCAGCCATCTCCGGGGGGCTACACAAGAGGCCCAGTACTTC. Encoded protein: CSHLRGATQEAQYF.

The chain uses TRBV19 and TRBJ2-7; maybe TRBD1 (5 bases). Between the trimmed V and J ends, which lost 1 base and 3 bases, there was a span of 10 bases. Germline V gene lookup returns CDR1 LNHDA and CDR2 SQIVND (reference sequence). The CDR3 totals 14 residues. The CDR3 sequence is CASSIGQTLYEQYF. CDR3 bases: TGTGCCAGTAGTATAGGACAGACACTCTACGAGCAGTACTTC.

This clonotype was detected many times. This chain joins TRBV24-1 and TRBJ1-1; possibly TRBD1 for D (6 bases). V lost 4 bases to trimming and J lost 2 bases, with 16 bases between them. The CDR3 has 16 amino acids. The germline V gene has CDR1 KGHDR and CDR2 SFDVKD. The CDR3 here is CATSDSGQGLNTEAFF. DNA for the CDR3: TGTGCCACCAGTGACTCAGGGCAGGGGCTCAACACTGAAGCTTTCTTT.

The CDR3 reads CSAGGRGRETQYF. The CDR3 nucleotides are TGCAGTGCAGGAGGCAGGGGGCGGGAGACCCAGTACTTC. The genes are TRBV20-1 and TRBJ2-5, with TRBD1 matching 8 bases. Germline assignment: CDR1 DFQATT and CDR2 SNEGSKA (reference sequence). The CDR3 extends over 13 amino acids. V shed 6 bases and J 5 bases; nucleotides not matched to a gene: 8.

The rearrangement links TRBV7-2 to TRBJ1-4; D is possibly TRBD1 (6 bases). The CDR3 has 15 amino acids. CDR1 is SGHTA, CDR2 FQGNSA, per germline. V shed 5 bases and J shed 5 bases, with 15 bases lying between them. The CDR3 DNA is TGTGCCAGCAGCCCCCCGGCGGGGGGCAATGAAAAACTGTTTTTT. This encodes CASSPPAGGNEKLFF.